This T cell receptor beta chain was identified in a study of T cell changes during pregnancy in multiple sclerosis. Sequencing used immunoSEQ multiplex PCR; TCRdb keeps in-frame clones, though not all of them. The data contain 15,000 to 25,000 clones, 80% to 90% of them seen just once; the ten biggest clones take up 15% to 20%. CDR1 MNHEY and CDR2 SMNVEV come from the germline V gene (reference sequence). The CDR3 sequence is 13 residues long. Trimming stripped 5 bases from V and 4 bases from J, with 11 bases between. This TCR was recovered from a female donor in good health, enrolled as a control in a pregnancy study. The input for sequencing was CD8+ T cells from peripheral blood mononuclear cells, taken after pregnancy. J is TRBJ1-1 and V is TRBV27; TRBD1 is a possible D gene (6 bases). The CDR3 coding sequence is TGTGCCAGCAGTATTACAGGGTTCACTGAAGCTTTCTTT. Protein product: CASSITGFTEAFF.